One T cell receptor (beta chain) is described in this entry. The antigen remains unidentified. This specimen comes from a study of OX40 agonist ivuxolimab in advanced cancers. Study outcomes and limitations: Doses of 0.1 to 3.0 mg/kg were accompanied by clonal expansion of CD4+ and CD8+ blood T cells by week 6.

The protocol was immunoSEQ multiplex PCR, while the TCRdb copy is restricted to in-frame clones and leaves out a portion. The sample holds approximately 11,000 clones, more than 60% seen once. Germline CDR1 reads SGHDT; CDR2 reads YYEEEE. The CDR3 is made up of 14 amino acids. J was trimmed by 7 bases and V by 5 bases; bases with no gene match: 8. This chain joins TRBV5-6 and TRBJ2-2; TRBD2 agrees at 7 bases. The receptor was isolated from an adult with an advanced solid tumor such as melanoma, head and neck, liver or kidney cancer. The material sequenced was CD4+ or CD8+ T cells sorted from blood, taken in a trial of the OX40 agonist ivuxolimab. The CDR3 DNA reads as TGTGCCAGCAGAATCCGGGGGGATGGCGGGGAGCTGTTTTTT. Its protein is CASRIRGDGGELFF.